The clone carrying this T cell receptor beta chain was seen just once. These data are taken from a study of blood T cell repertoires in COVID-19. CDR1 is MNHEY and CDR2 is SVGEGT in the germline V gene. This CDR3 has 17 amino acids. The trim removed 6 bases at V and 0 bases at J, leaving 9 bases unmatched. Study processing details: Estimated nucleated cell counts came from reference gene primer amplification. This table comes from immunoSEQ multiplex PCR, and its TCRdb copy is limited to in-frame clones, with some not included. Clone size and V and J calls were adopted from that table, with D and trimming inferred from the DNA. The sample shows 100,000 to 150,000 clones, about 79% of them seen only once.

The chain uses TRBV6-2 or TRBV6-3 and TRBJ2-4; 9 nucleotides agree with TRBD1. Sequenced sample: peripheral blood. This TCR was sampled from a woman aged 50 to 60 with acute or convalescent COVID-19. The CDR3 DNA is TGTGCCAGCAGCGCGGACAGGGGTTGGGTAGCCAAAAACATTCAGTACTTC. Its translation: CASSADRGWVAKNIQYF.